What follows is one TCR beta chain and its context. These data belong to a study of T cell changes during pregnancy in multiple sclerosis. Trimming shortened V by 2 bases and J by 7 bases, and 10 bases separated the two germline ends. The CDR3 consists of 12 residues. The germline V gene encodes CDR1 SGHNT and CDR2 YYREEE (reference sequence). Data came from immunoSEQ multiplex PCR; TCRdb stores just in-frame clones and leaves some out. The sample carries 20,000 to 30,000 clones, 89% recorded once. The chain employs TRBV5-4 and TRBJ2-7; TRBD2 is a possible D gene (5 bases). The TCR sequence derives from a female donor with multiple sclerosis, enrolled in a pregnancy study. Sequences were derived from CD8+ T cells from peripheral blood mononuclear cells, sampled in the second trimester of pregnancy. The CDR3 region is CASSFFGEEQYF. CDR3 nucleotides: TGTGCCAGCAGCTTCTTCGGGGAGGAGCAGTACTTC.